Listed below are T cell receptor beta chains from one sample, sequenced in a study of blood T cells in healthy people across ages. TCRdb called the 5' RACE reads again in MiXCR, with one record for every CDR3 protein. The top ten hold under 20% of the sample, which has about 770,000 distinct CDR3 sequences, roughly 44% seen once. The sequencing input was blood. The source of these receptors is a man aged 55-75 years in good health. Both conserved end residues are part of each CDR3. A D gene is named only where the DNA matches it firmly. Rows give clone size only sometimes, using once, few, many, or a class for an expanded clone.

J gene	clone size	V gene	D gene	CDR3 DNA	CDR3 protein
TRBJ1-2	many	TRBV7-8	NA	TGTGCCAGCATGGGCAATGGGCTTGCCTACACCTTC	CASMGNGLAYTF
TRBJ2-3	NA	TRBV7-3	TRBD2	TGTGCCAGCAGCTTAGGGACTAGCCGGGCAGATACGCAGTATTTT	CASSLGTSRADTQYF
TRBJ2-5	few	TRBV6-5	TRBD2	TGTGCCAGCAGAGAGCGGGGTTGGAACCAAGAGACCCAGTACTTC	CASRERGWNQETQYF
TRBJ1-5	once	TRBV4-3	NA	TGCGCCAGCAGCCAAGGGGTATATAGCAATCAGCCCCAGCATTTT	CASSQGVYSNQPQHF
TRBJ2-5	NA	TRBV9	NA	TGTGCCAGCACACCAGGAGTGGTCCAAGAGACCCAGTACTTC	CASTPGVVQETQYF
TRBJ2-5	NA	TRBV20-1	NA	TGCAGTGCACCGCCAGAATCCCAAGAGACCCAGTACTTC	CSAPPESQETQYF
TRBJ2-7	few	TRBV20-1	TRBD1	TGCAGTGCTTGGCAGGGGGCGGGCGAGCAGTACTTC	CSAWQGAGEQYF
TRBJ1-2	NA	TRBV7-9	NA	TGTGCCAGCAGCCCCGAGGGGCCCTTAGGAACACACAGTGGCTACACCTTC	CASSPEGPLGTHSGYTF
TRBJ2-1	NA	TRBV4-3	NA	TGCGCCAGCAGTCAAGAAAACCCTCCGGGCAATGAGCGGTTCTTC	CASSQENPPGNERFF
TRBJ2-3	NA	TRBV2	NA	TGTGCCAGCAGTGACAGTGTCGACTGGGCAGATACGCAGTATTTT	CASSDSVDWADTQYF
TRBJ2-1	few	TRBV18	NA	TGTGCCAGCTCACCCCGACCGGACTCAGGATTGTTCTTC	CASSPRPDSGLFF
TRBJ1-2	NA	TRBV6-5	NA	TGCGCCAGCAGCCCTTACAGGGAGTATGGCTACACCTTC	CASSPYREYGYTF
TRBJ1-5	NA	TRBV4-3	NA	TGCGCCAGCACACTCACTAAGATAGGAGGACAGAGCAATCAGCCCCAGCATTTT	CASTLTKIGGQSNQPQHF
TRBJ2-7	NA	TRBV6-6	NA	TGTGCCAGCAGTTACTCGGTCCAGGGGGGGTTCGACGAGCAGTACTTC	CASSYSVQGGFDEQYF
TRBJ1-5	NA	TRBV6-1	NA	TGTGCCAGCAGTGAATTGGCAGGTCGCAATCAGCCCCAGCATTTT	CASSELAGRNQPQHF
TRBJ2-3	NA	TRBV7-8	TRBD1	TGTGCCAGCAGCCAGGACAGGGGAAAGACAGATACGCAGTATTTT	CASSQDRGKTDTQYF
TRBJ2-3	NA	TRBV20-1	NA	TGCAGTGCTAGAGATGTTACAAGAGGCACAGATACGCAGTATTTT	CSARDVTRGTDTQYF
TRBJ2-3	NA	TRBV27	NA	TGTGCCAGCAGTTTAACTATCTCGACAGATACGCAGTATTTT	CASSLTISTDTQYF
TRBJ2-5	NA	TRBV12-3/TRBV12-4	NA	TGTGCCAGCAGGGGGATTGCGGGAGAGACCCAGTACTTC	CASRGIAGETQYF
TRBJ2-7	NA	TRBV20-1	TRBD1	TGCAGTGCTAGAGATGGGTCTGGGACAGGAGTCTCCTACGAGCAGTACTTC	CSARDGSGTGVSYEQYF
TRBJ1-6	few	TRBV27	NA	TGTGCCAGCAGTTTAGAATTTGGGCCGAGTTCACCCCTCCACTTT	CASSLEFGPSSPLHF
TRBJ2-1	NA	TRBV4-3	NA	TGCGCCAGCAGCCCGACGACAGTGGGGAATGAGCAGTTCTTC	CASSPTTVGNEQFF
TRBJ2-5	NA	TRBV28	NA	TGTGCCAGCAGTTTAGGTGGAGATCTAGAGACCCAGTACTTC	CASSLGGDLETQYF
TRBJ2-2	NA	TRBV7-7	TRBD2	TGTGCTAGCAGCTATGGACTAGCGGGGACTACCGGGGAGCTGTTTTTT	CASSYGLAGTTGELFF
TRBJ2-7	few	TRBV18	TRBD1	TGTGCCAGCTCACCACCGGGACAGAGCTCCTACGAGCAGTACTTC	CASSPPGQSSYEQYF
TRBJ1-1	NA	TRBV10-3	NA	TGTGCCATCAGTGAACGGGGAACTGAAGCTTTCTTT	CAISERGTEAFF
TRBJ2-4	NA	TRBV20-1	NA	TGCAGTGCTAGGGAGGCACTAGCCAAAAACATTCAGTACTTC	CSAREALAKNIQYF
TRBJ1-2	many	TRBV12-3/TRBV12-4	TRBD1	TGTGCCAGCAGTTTGGCAGGGGGCCGGGGCTACACCTTC	CASSLAGGRGYTF
TRBJ2-2	NA	TRBV4-3	NA	TGCGCCAGCAGCCAGGAACCACGACAGACCACCGGGGAGCTGTTTTTT	CASSQEPRQTTGELFF
TRBJ1-1	few	TRBV6-2/TRBV6-3	TRBD1	TGTGCCAGCAATAAGGAGACAGGGTTTGAAGCTTTCTTT	CASNKETGFEAFF
TRBJ2-7	few	TRBV20-1	NA	TGCAGTGCTAGGCCAGGGTTCTCCTACGAGCAGTACTTC	CSARPGFSYEQYF
TRBJ2-7	few	TRBV20-1	NA	TGCAGTGCTAGAGATGGCCAGCGGGCATCCTACGAGCAGTACTTC	CSARDGQRASYEQYF
TRBJ2-3	NA	TRBV30	NA	TGTGCCTGGAGTAGGGACACGGGGCCAGATACGCAGTATTTT	CAWSRDTGPDTQYF
TRBJ1-2	NA	TRBV6-2/TRBV6-3	NA	TGTGCCAGCAGTTACGGTGTTCAGGGCTACACCTTC	CASSYGVQGYTF
TRBJ1-1	NA	TRBV10-3	TRBD1	TGTGCCATCAGCGTTGGGACAGGAGCTAACACTGAAGCTTTCTTT	CAISVGTGANTEAFF
TRBJ2-7	NA	TRBV10-3	NA	TGTGCCACCAGTGGAGGGAAGGGGAGAGTAAGCGAGCAGTACTTC	CATSGGKGRVSEQYF
TRBJ2-1	once	TRBV12-3/TRBV12-4	TRBD1	TGTGCCAGCAGTCCCCCGGGACAGGGTTACGAGCAGTTCTTC	CASSPPGQGYEQFF
TRBJ2-3	NA	TRBV18	TRBD1	TGTGCCAGCTCACCGAGGGGACAGGGAGGTAAAGATACGCAGTATTTT	CASSPRGQGGKDTQYF
TRBJ2-7	NA	TRBV2	TRBD1	TGTGCCAGCAGAGTGACAGGGGCCTACGAGCAGTACTTC	CASRVTGAYEQYF
TRBJ2-5	NA	TRBV11-2	NA	TGTGCCAGCAGCTTAGATCCGGCAGTCATTAAAAAAGAGACCCAGTACTTC	CASSLDPAVIKKETQYF
TRBJ2-5	NA	TRBV2	NA	TGTGCCAGCAGTGGACAGGAACTAGGGACCCAGTACTTC	CASSGQELGTQYF
TRBJ2-7	once	TRBV6-2/TRBV6-3	NA	TGTGCCAGCAGTTATGGGCGGGGAAATACCTACGAGCAGTACTTC	CASSYGRGNTYEQYF
TRBJ2-5	NA	TRBV4-3	NA	TGCGCCAGCAGCCAAGGGTTGACAGGAGAATGGGAGACCCAGTACTTC	CASSQGLTGEWETQYF
TRBJ2-1	NA	TRBV14	NA	TGTGCCAGCAGCCGACTAAAGGGAGTGAGCTCCTACAATGAGCAGTTCTTC	CASSRLKGVSSYNEQFF
TRBJ1-6	once	TRBV5-1	NA	TGCGCCAACAGCTCGGACGGGAGCTTTAATTCACCCCTCCACTTT	CANSSDGSFNSPLHF
TRBJ2-3	NA	TRBV7-2	TRBD2	TGTGCCAGCAGCTTACTAGCGGGAAGCACAGATACGCAGTATTTT	CASSLLAGSTDTQYF
TRBJ2-1	NA	TRBV27	NA	TGTGCCAGCAGTTTACTGCAACAGGGCAATGAGCAGTTCTTC	CASSLLQQGNEQFF
TRBJ2-7	few	TRBV11-3	TRBD2	TGTGCCAGCAGCTTAGGGCTAGCGGGGAAGTACGAGCAGTACTTC	CASSLGLAGKYEQYF
TRBJ2-3	NA	TRBV6-1	NA	TGTGCCAGCAGTGAAGCGCATTGGGAACAGGGCACAGATACGCAGTATTTT	CASSEAHWEQGTDTQYF
TRBJ2-1	few	TRBV13	NA	TGTGCCAGCAGCCTTACTAGTCGGGGAAAGGATGAGCAGTTCTTC	CASSLTSRGKDEQFF
TRBJ2-7	NA	TRBV4-3	TRBD2	TGCGCCAGCAGCACTTTAGCGGGGGACTTTGGAAATGAGCAGTACTTC	CASSTLAGDFGNEQYF
TRBJ2-2	NA	TRBV27	NA	TGTGCCAGCAGTCCAACTAGAGCCCCCACCGGGGAGCTGTTTTTT	CASSPTRAPTGELFF
TRBJ2-1	NA	TRBV7-2	TRBD2	TGTGCCAGCAGCCCCCTAGCGGGACTAGCGGGGGGGGGAGAGCAGTTCTTC	CASSPLAGLAGGGEQFF
TRBJ1-6	NA	TRBV12-3/TRBV12-4	NA	TGTGCCAGCAGTATCTCAACAGGTCGGAATTCACCCCTCCACTTT	CASSISTGRNSPLHF
TRBJ1-5	NA	TRBV15	TRBD1	TGTGCCACCAGCATTTCAGTCCGGGACAGGGGTCAGCCCCAGCATTTT	CATSISVRDRGQPQHF